This paragraph reports one TCR beta chain. What it recognizes is unknown. The data were taken from a study of shared clonotypes between healthy human individuals. Study-wide context: The plates for each donor numbered three CD4 naive, three CD4 memory, two CD8 naive and one CD8 memory. Regarding the study as a whole: With few donors, the genetic and exposure-history diversity represented was limited.

The split of CD4+ cells yielded CD45RA+ naive and CD45RA-negative memory subsets. The test was conducted at deep level. Assay: immunoSEQ multiplex PCR; the TCRdb copy retains only in-frame clones and omits some. The sample lists about 230,000 clones; approximately 65% were seen once. V lost 5 bases and J lost 5; bases outside the gene matches: 5. CDR1 SGHVT and CDR2 SQSDAQ come from the germline V gene. The CDR3 extends over 13 amino acids. The gene calls are TRBV7-4 and TRBJ2-7; 8 bases agree with TRBD1. Sequencing was done on a sample of memory CD4+ T cells sorted from blood. Subset meaning: CD45RA-negative fraction. The source is a man aged 30 to 39 in good health. CDR3 sequence (DNA): TGTGCCAGCAGCCGGACAGGGAACCACGAGCAGTACTTC. Amino acids: CASSRTGNHEQYF.